Listed below are T cell receptor beta chains from one sample, sequenced in a study of identical twins. TCRdb used MiXCR to reprocess the 5' RACE reads, holding one entry per CDR3 protein. The repertoire holds some 190,000 distinct CDR3 sequences, 15% to 20% seen once, with 40% to 45% in the top ten. These records were also assigned to another study, of T cells expressing NK-cell markers.

Material for sequencing was CD8+ T cells sorted from blood. All receptors come from a woman under 30 in good health. Each CDR3 is given with its conserved first and last residue. The D gene is left open where the match is weak. Size is stated for part of the rows, as once, few or many counts, or as a class when the clone is expanded.

D	length	V	size	J	CDR3	DNA
NA	15	TRBV15	few	TRBJ1-2	CATSRDSSAEGGYTF	TGTGCCACCAGCAGAGATTCAAGTGCTGAAGGGGGCTACACCTTC
TRBD2	16	TRBV6-2/TRBV6-3	NA	TRBJ2-1	CASSYSPSGRTNEQFF	TGTGCCAGCAGTTACTCGCCTAGCGGGAGAACTAATGAGCAGTTCTTC
TRBD1	12	TRBV20-1	few	TRBJ1-1	CSAAGGYTEAFF	TGCAGTGCCGCAGGGGGTTACACTGAAGCTTTCTTT
TRBD1	13	TRBV30	once	TRBJ1-1	CAWDRGYDVEAFF	TGTGCCTGGGACAGGGGGTATGATGTGGAAGCTTTCTTT
NA	12	TRBV7-8	many	TRBJ2-1	CASSLGEHEQFF	TGTGCCAGCAGCTTAGGTGAGCATGAGCAGTTCTTC
TRBD2	15	TRBV5-6	NA	TRBJ2-7	CASSLLREVSYEQYF	TGTGCCAGCAGCTTGTTGCGGGAGGTCTCCTACGAGCAGTACTTC
TRBD1	14	TRBV14	many	TRBJ2-2	CASSPGTVTGELFF	TGTGCCAGCAGCCCCGGGACAGTCACCGGGGAGCTGTTTTTT
NA	13	TRBV20-1	NA	TRBJ2-2	CSGMDSNTGELFF	TGCAGTGGAATGGACTCGAACACCGGGGAGCTGTTTTTT
TRBD2	17	TRBV14	few	TRBJ2-2	CASSQEGLAGESGELFF	TGTGCCAGCAGCCAAGAGGGACTAGCGGGAGAATCCGGGGAGCTGTTTTTT
NA	15	TRBV7-8	NA	TRBJ2-3	CASTPWAGAPDTQYF	TGTGCCAGCACCCCTTGGGCGGGGGCTCCAGATACGCAGTATTTT
NA	15	TRBV21-1	NA	TRBJ2-5	CASSKALTGEETQYF	TGTGCCAGCAGCAAAGCCCTTACAGGGGAAGAGACCCAGTACTTC
TRBD1	16	TRBV3-1	NA	TRBJ2-1	CASSLAGTGMGNEQFF	TGTGCCAGCAGCCTCGCCGGGACAGGGATGGGAAATGAGCAGTTCTTC
TRBD2	16	TRBV3-1	once	TRBJ2-7	CACSQDSLAGGYEQYF	TGTGCCTGCAGCCAAGATTCCCTAGCGGGGGGCTACGAGCAGTACTTC
NA	13	TRBV7-9	NA	TRBJ2-5	CASSIDPQETQYF	TGTGCCAGCAGCATAGACCCCCAAGAGACCCAGTACTTC
NA	15	TRBV20-1	NA	TRBJ2-2	CSARDAQVTAGELFF	TGCAGTGCTAGAGATGCCCAGGTTACCGCCGGGGAGCTGTTTTTT
NA	14	TRBV5-6	few	TRBJ2-1	CASRSGQQYNEQFF	TGTGCCAGCAGATCCGGGCAGCAGTACAATGAGCAGTTCTTC
NA	15	TRBV12-3/TRBV12-4	few	TRBJ2-4	CASSPLGGPKNIQYF	TGTGCCAGCAGTCCCTTGGGGGGACCCAAAAACATTCAGTACTTC
NA	15	TRBV12-3/TRBV12-4	few	TRBJ1-6	CASSFVTSGHSPLHF	TGTGCCAGCAGTTTCGTCACGTCAGGACACTCACCCCTCCACTTT
NA	14	TRBV11-2	few	TRBJ2-1	CASSAWDSRDEQFF	TGTGCCAGCAGCGCTTGGGATTCGCGGGATGAGCAGTTCTTC
NA	16	TRBV7-3	NA	TRBJ2-2	CASSLVAGRGAGELFF	TGTGCCAGCAGCTTAGTGGCCGGCAGGGGGGCCGGGGAGCTGTTTTTT
NA	17	TRBV6-2/TRBV6-3	NA	TRBJ2-6	CASSYGQFHSGANVLTF	TGTGCCAGCAGTTACGGACAGTTCCACTCTGGGGCCAACGTCCTGACTTTC
NA	14	TRBV9	few	TRBJ2-1	CASSAGDSYNEQFF	TGTGCCAGCAGCGCCGGGGACTCCTACAATGAGCAGTTCTTC
NA	14	TRBV15	NA	TRBJ2-7	CATSRDLQPYEQYF	TGTGCCACCAGCAGAGATCTACAGCCCTACGAGCAGTACTTC
NA	15	TRBV9	NA	TRBJ1-6	CASSVASSYNSPLHF	TGTGCCAGCAGCGTAGCCAGCTCCTATAATTCACCCCTCCACTTT
TRBD2	15	TRBV7-2	NA	TRBJ2-7	CASSDRGGDIYEQYF	TGTGCCAGCAGCGATCGGGGGGGGGACATCTACGAGCAGTACTTC
TRBD2	15	TRBV9	NA	TRBJ2-5	CASSPSGTSSETQYF	TGTGCCAGCAGCCCCTCCGGGACTAGCAGCGAGACCCAGTACTTC
NA	12	TRBV12-3/TRBV12-4	NA	TRBJ2-2	CASTQDHRELFF	TGTGCCAGCACCCAAGACCACCGGGAGCTGTTTTTT
TRBD2	15	TRBV7-2	NA	TRBJ2-3	CASILSGSGTDTQYF	TGTGCCAGCATCCTTAGCGGGAGTGGGACAGATACGCAGTATTTT
NA	15	TRBV6-1	few	TRBJ2-5	CASSELGGEPETQYF	TGTGCCAGCAGTGAATTAGGGGGAGAACCAGAGACCCAGTACTTC
NA	17	TRBV9	NA	TRBJ2-7	CASSVGFGGSWEGEQYF	TGTGCCAGCAGCGTAGGTTTCGGGGGTAGCTGGGAAGGAGAGCAGTACTTC
TRBD2	14	TRBV9	few	TRBJ2-3	CASNSGAVGDTQYF	TGTGCCAGCAACAGCGGGGCGGTCGGAGATACGCAGTATTTT
NA	15	TRBV9	NA	TRBJ2-1	CASSVAGRQGNEQFF	TGTGCCAGCAGCGTAGCTGGGCGCCAGGGGAATGAGCAGTTCTTC
TRBD1	12	TRBV12-3/TRBV12-4	few	TRBJ2-1	CASSPQGVEQFF	TGTGCCAGCAGTCCACAGGGGGTCGAGCAGTTCTTC
NA	14	TRBV20-1	NA	TRBJ1-1	CSAPEGVMNTEAFF	TGCAGTGCCCCAGAGGGGGTCATGAACACTGAAGCTTTCTTT
NA	16	TRBV12-3/TRBV12-4	few	TRBJ2-1	CASSLGPPSSYNEQFF	TGTGCCAGCAGTTTGGGCCCCCCCAGCTCCTACAATGAGCAGTTCTTC
TRBD1	14	TRBV5-1	NA	TRBJ1-1	CASRPGQGNTEAFF	TGCGCCAGCAGACCGGGACAGGGGAACACTGAAGCTTTCTTT
TRBD2	16	TRBV5-1	NA	TRBJ2-7	CASSGRGTSDYYEQYF	TGCGCCAGCAGCGGTCGTGGGACTAGCGATTATTACGAGCAGTACTTC
NA	13	TRBV6-1	few	TRBJ2-1	CASGRSSYNEQFF	TGTGCCAGCGGGAGGAGCTCCTACAATGAGCAGTTCTTC
NA	15	TRBV5-5	few	TRBJ1-1	CASSFESYMNTEAFF	TGTGCCAGCAGCTTCGAATCATACATGAACACTGAAGCTTTCTTT
NA	13	TRBV12-3/TRBV12-4	NA	TRBJ2-2	CASSFGWPGELFF	TGTGCCAGCAGTTTTGGTTGGCCCGGGGAGCTGTTTTTT
NA	15	TRBV5-1	few	TRBJ2-4	CASSLDQGVKNIQYF	TGCGCCAGCAGCTTGGACCAGGGAGTGAAAAACATTCAGTACTTC
NA	15	TRBV7-8	NA	TRBJ2-2	CASSLGTANTGELFF	TGTGCCAGCAGCTTAGGGACAGCGAACACCGGGGAGCTGTTTTTT
NA	15	TRBV7-8	NA	TRBJ2-1	CASSLEGEGRNEQFF	TGTGCCAGCAGCCTCGAGGGGGAGGGCAGAAATGAGCAGTTCTTC
TRBD1	14	TRBV29-1	NA	TRBJ2-2	CSVSGTANTGELFF	TGCAGCGTTTCCGGGACAGCGAACACCGGGGAGCTGTTTTTT
TRBD2	16	TRBV25-1	NA	TRBJ2-5	CASSEETSGIGETQYF	TGTGCCAGCAGTGAAGAAACTAGCGGGATTGGGGAGACCCAGTACTTC
TRBD1	15	TRBV5-6	NA	TRBJ1-5	CASSLGTGSVQPQHF	TGTGCCAGCAGCTTGGGGACAGGGAGCGTTCAGCCCCAGCATTTT
TRBD1	15	TRBV16	few	TRBJ1-2	CASNSPTGVFGSYTF	TGTGCCAGCAACTCCCCGACAGGGGTTTTTGGGAGCTACACCTTC